This T cell receptor beta chain was retrieved from a study of pediatric ulcerative colitis. Notes on the study in general: In rectum, acute severe colitis had expanded clones and less diversity.

Rectal tissue came from one to two pinch biopsies taken at colonoscopy. Trimming removed 3 bases from V and 4 bases from J, with 16 bases in between. Germline V gene data show CDR1 as MGHRA and CDR2 as YSYEKL. The CDR3 totals 15 residues. This clone has only a few counts. Its matching antigen is unknown. The protocol was immunoSEQ multiplex PCR, while the TCRdb copy is restricted to in-frame clones and leaves out a portion. The sample has some 40,000 clones, around 75% seen once. The V gene is TRBV4-1, the J gene TRBJ2-7; maybe TRBD1 (7 bases). The sequencing sample was made of gut tissue. The receptor's source is a boy under 18 with severe ulcerative colitis. The CDR3 DNA follows: TGCGCCAGCAGCCAGAACCAGGGGGGTACGTACGAGCAGTACTTC. This translates into CASSQNQGGTYEQYF.